One and the same sample provided the 22 T cell receptor beta chains below, sequenced in a study of blood T cell repertoires in COVID-19. Generated by immunoSEQ multiplex PCR, the TCRdb table keeps only in-frame clones and is missing some. The sample shows tens of thousands of clones, approximately 80% of them seen only once. Source material: peripheral blood. All receptors derive from a woman in her seventies with active or convalescent COVID-19.

V gene TRBV4-2 combines with J gene TRBJ2-2, with 7 bases aligning to TRBD2. After removal of 2 bases from V and 1 base from J, the junction contained 4 bases not matched to a gene. There are 16 residues in the CDR3. Germline CDR1 reads LGHNA; CDR2 reads YNFKEQ. CDR3 bases: TGTGCCAGCAGCCAAAATACGGGGGGGAACACCGGGGAGCTGTTTTTT. It is translated as CASSQNTGGNTGELFF.

V and J are TRBV18 and TRBJ2-4; 10 bases agree with TRBD1. The CDR3 has 14 residues. Germline values: CDR1 KGHSH, CDR2 LQKENI. V lost 3 bases, J lost 6 bases, and 2 bases stayed unmatched. CDR3 in amino acids: CASSPGQGGNIQYF. The CDR3 DNA reads as TGTGCCAGCTCACCCGGACAGGGGGGAAACATTCAGTACTTC.

CDR3 protein: CASSEGWQVGYTF. CDR3 nucleotides: TGTGCCAGCAGTGAAGGTTGGCAGGTGGGCTACACCTTC. The chain combines TRBV6-1 with TRBJ1-2; D is uncertain. This CDR3 comprises 13 residues. Looked up from germline, CDR1 is MNHNS and CDR2 is SASEGT. V lost 1 base, J lost 8 bases, and 11 bases lay in between.

The chain combines TRBV28 with TRBJ1-3, with D tentatively TRBD1 (6 bases). Germline loops: CDR1 MDHEN, CDR2 SYDVKM. V lost 5 bases and J 2 bases, leaving 13 bases between the germline ends. There are 15 residues in the CDR3. The CDR3 is CASSGSGVAGNTIYF. The CDR3 DNA reads as TGTGCCAGCAGTGGGTCAGGGGTTGCTGGAAACACCATATATTTT.

This clone was seen a single time. The rearrangement uses TRBV7-9 and TRBJ1-2; 7 bases map to TRBD1. CDR3 length: 16 amino acids. Germline V gene lookup returns CDR1 SEHNR and CDR2 FQNEAQ (reference sequence). V gave up 1 base and J gave up 6 bases; unmatched junction bases: 11. The CDR3: CASSLEDRVGRNGYTF. As DNA, the CDR3 is TGTGCCAGCAGCTTAGAAGACAGGGTGGGTAGAAATGGCTACACCTTC.

V usage is TRBV19 and J usage is TRBJ2-6; 7 bases are a match to TRBD1. The trim removed 6 bases at V and 2 bases at J, leaving 19 bases unmatched. This CDR3 comprises 20 residues. Germline values: CDR1 LNHDA, CDR2 SQIVND (reference sequence). The CDR3 DNA reads TGTGCCAGTAGCAAAACCCAAAGAGGACAGGTGCTCACTGGGGCCAACGTCCTGACTTTC. As protein: CASSKTQRGQVLTGANVLTF.

The chain carries TRBV18 and TRBJ2-4; 7 nucleotides agree with TRBD2. Germline V CDR1 and CDR2: KGHSH, LQKENI. The CDR3 sequence is 15 residues long. After removal of 6 bases from V and 0 bases from J, the junction contained 5 bases not matched to a gene. The CDR3 protein is CASSPGGLAKNIQYF. The CDR3 nucleotides are TGTGCCAGCTCGCCGGGGGGACTAGCCAAAAACATTCAGTACTTC.

The rearrangement joins TRBV18 to TRBJ1-1; the match to TRBD1 covers 7 bases. Trimming at V came to 0 bases and at J to 2 bases, leaving 6 bases not matched to a gene. The germline gives CDR1 KGHSH, CDR2 LQKENI. This CDR3 spans 16 amino acids. The CDR3 sequence: CASSPPQDRPNTEAFF. The DNA for the CDR3 is TGTGCCAGCTCACCACCGCAGGACAGGCCCAACACTGAAGCTTTCTTT.

This clone has only a few counts. The CDR3 loop reads CASSQGGAQPQHF. CDR3 DNA: TGTGCCAGCAGCCAAGGGGGCGCGCAGCCCCAGCATTTT. The gene calls are TRBV3-1 (or the pseudogene TRBV3-2) and TRBJ1-5; possibly TRBD1 for D (5 bases). The germline V gene encodes CDR1 LGHDT and CDR2 YNNKEL (reference sequence). The length of the CDR3 is 13 residues. Trimming took off 1 base at V and 7 bases at J, with 8 bases between the two ends.

The rearrangement joins TRBV11-1 to TRBJ2-7; TRBD1 might be the D (6 bases). Germline-derived CDR1 and CDR2 are SGHAT and FQDESV (reference sequence). The CDR3 contains 15 residues. Between the trimmed V and J ends, which lost 5 bases and 5 bases, there was a span of 19 bases. CDR3 amino acids: CASSPRWTVGHEQYF. Here the CDR3 DNA reads TGTGCCAGCAGCCCGCGCTGGACAGTGGGTCACGAGCAGTACTTC.

The V call is TRBV2, the J call TRBJ2-1; D perhaps matches TRBD1 (5 bases). The V gene lost 5 bases and the J gene lost 8 bases, with 7 bases spanning the gap. This CDR3 has 11 amino acids. Looked up from germline, CDR1 is SNHLY and CDR2 is FYNNEI. In DNA form, the CDR3 reads TGTGCCAGCAGTATACAGGATGAGCAGTTCTTC. Translated, it gives CASSIQDEQFF.

The gene calls are TRBV7-9 and TRBJ2-3; TRBD2 might be the D (6 bases). Germline values: CDR1 SEHNR, CDR2 FQNEAQ (reference sequence). The CDR3 has 15 residues. Trimming stripped 6 bases from V and 4 bases from J, with 17 bases between. The chain's CDR3 is CASSRTVGGSDTQYF. CDR3 in DNA: TGTGCCAGCAGTCGGACGGTGGGGGGTTCAGATACGCAGTATTTT.

This clone was counted once. The rearrangement uses TRBV6-2 or TRBV6-3 and TRBJ1-5; a weak D match, TRBD1 (5 bases). This CDR3 has 14 amino acids. The germline gives CDR1 MNHEY, CDR2 SVGEGT. Trimming took 2 bases from V and 7 from J, leaving 12 bases between them. This chain's CDR3 is CASSYRGRGQPQHF. The CDR3 region has the DNA TGTGCCAGCAGTTACCGGGGCCGGGGGCAGCCCCAGCATTTT.

The chain recombines TRBV6-2 or TRBV6-3 with TRBJ1-2, with D possibly matching TRBD1 (6 bases). Trimming removed 5 bases from V and 4 bases from J, with 14 bases in between. The CDR3 has 14 residues. In germline, CDR1 is MNHEY, CDR2 SVGEGT. In DNA, the CDR3 is TGTGCCAGCAGTGACTACAGGGAAGGCTATGGCTACACCTTC. Translated: CASSDYREGYGYTF.

V usage is TRBV7-2 and J usage is TRBJ1-1; D gene ambiguous. The germline V gene has CDR1 SGHTA and CDR2 FQGNSA. The CDR3 loop spans 14 amino acids. V gave up 1 base and J gave up 0 bases, with 6 bases separating them. The CDR3: CASSLVSVNTEAFF. The CDR3 nucleotides read TGTGCCAGCAGCTTAGTATCAGTGAACACTGAAGCTTTCTTT.

The chain uses TRBV3-1 (or the pseudogene TRBV3-2) and TRBJ2-3, with 8 bases lining up with TRBD1. CDR1 and CDR2 from the germline V gene are LGHDT and YNNKEL (reference sequence). The CDR3 is 15 residues long. The ends lost 3 bases at V and 0 bases at J; junction bases unmatched: 2. CDR3 DNA sequence: TGTGCCAGCAGCCATAGGACAGGGAGCACAGATACGCAGTATTTT. Amino acids: CASSHRTGSTDTQYF.

The rearrangement links TRBV2 to TRBJ2-7; TRBD1 matches 8 bases. This CDR3 is built from 11 residues. In germline, CDR1 is SNHLY, CDR2 FYNNEI. Trimming took 9 bases from V and 6 from J; bases not matched to a gene: 4. The CDR3 is CARGQAREQYF. As DNA, the CDR3 is TGTGCCAGGGGACAGGCCCGCGAGCAGTACTTC.

The V and J genes are TRBV11-3 and TRBJ2-1, with 7 bases fitting TRBD2. Germline CDR1 reads SGHNT; CDR2 reads YENEEA. V shed 1 base, J shed 4 bases, and the junction held 1 base outside the gene matches. The CDR3 covers 14 residues. The DNA of the CDR3 is TGTGCCAGCAGCTTAGGCGGGGGATACAATGAGCAGTTCTTC. It yields the protein CASSLGGGYNEQFF.

The genes are TRBV7-8 and TRBJ1-2, with 7 bases that match TRBD1. This CDR3 has 17 amino acids. CDR1 SGHVS and CDR2 FQNEAQ come from the germline V gene. The junction had 10 bases not matched to a gene; V was cut back by 1 base and J by 2 bases. CDR3 residues: CASSLVVGQTVNYGYTF. In nucleotides, the CDR3 is TGTGCCAGCAGCTTAGTGGTGGGACAGACCGTAAACTATGGCTACACCTTC.

The chain recombines TRBV5-1 with TRBJ2-3, with D possibly being TRBD2 (7 bases). The CDR3 covers 16 residues. The V end was cut by 0 bases, the J end by 1 base, with 12 bases between. Germline assignment: CDR1 SGHRS and CDR2 YFSETQ. In nucleotides, the CDR3 is TGCGCCAGCAGCTTGGCGGGGGGCAGCGGCACAGATACGCAGTATTTT. Translating it yields CASSLAGGSGTDTQYF.

This clone was detected once. This specimen includes other DNA sequences encoding the same CDR3. The chain carries TRBV18 and TRBJ2-3, with 8 bases identical to TRBD1. Germline V gene data show CDR1 as KGHSH and CDR2 as LQKENI. V shed 3 bases, J shed 0 bases, and the junction held 2 bases outside the gene matches. The CDR3 sequence is 15 residues long. CDR3 sequence (DNA): TGTGCCAGCTCACCTCAGGGGGCCAGCACAGATACGCAGTATTTT. It specifies CASSPQGASTDTQYF. The whole variable domain, remainder taken from reference TRBV18 and TRBJ2-3, is NAGVMQNPRHLVRRRGQEARLRCSPMKGHSHVYWYRQLPEEGLKFMVYLQKENIIDESGMPKERFSAEFPKEGPSILRIQQVVRGDSAAYFCASSPQGASTDTQYFGPGTRLTVL.

This chain joins TRBV5-1 and TRBJ2-7, with D hard to call. From germline, CDR1 is SGHRS and CDR2 YFSETQ. CDR3 size: 17 residues. The V and J ends lost 4 bases and 0 bases respectively, with 20 bases between them. For the CDR3, the DNA is TGCGCCAGCAGCCCCACCAATGGGCAGGCAAGCTCCTACGAGCAGTACTTC. Encoded protein: CASSPTNGQASSYEQYF.